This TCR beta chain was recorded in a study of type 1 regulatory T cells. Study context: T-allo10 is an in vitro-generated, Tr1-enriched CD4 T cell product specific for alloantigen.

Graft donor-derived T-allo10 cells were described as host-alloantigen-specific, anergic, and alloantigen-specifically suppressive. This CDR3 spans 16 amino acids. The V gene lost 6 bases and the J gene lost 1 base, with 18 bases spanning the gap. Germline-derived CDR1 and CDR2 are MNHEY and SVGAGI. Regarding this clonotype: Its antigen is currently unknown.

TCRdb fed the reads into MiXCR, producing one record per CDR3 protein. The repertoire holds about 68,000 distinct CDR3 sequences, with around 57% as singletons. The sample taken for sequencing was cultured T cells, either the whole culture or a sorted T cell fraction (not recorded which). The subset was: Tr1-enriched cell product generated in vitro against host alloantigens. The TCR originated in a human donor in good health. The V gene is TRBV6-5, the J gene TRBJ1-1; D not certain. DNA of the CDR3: TGTGCCAGCAGCCTACACTCGCTTGTACAGAACACTGAAGCTTTCTTT. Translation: CASSLHSLVQNTEAFF.